Presented here are 8 T cell receptor beta chains from one specimen sequenced in a study of CD8+ T cells in alopecia areata. Treatment given: oral pan-JAK inhibitor, 5-10 mg twice daily. RNA, once extracted, was reverse transcribed into cDNA for use as the sequencing template. TCRdb's copy holds only in-frame clones and misses some; the assay was immunoSEQ multiplex PCR. The table includes roughly 190,000 clones, approximately 61% detected once. Sequenced here: CD4+ T cells sorted from blood, sampled at week 24, from a patient treated with tofacitinib. Source of these receptors: a human donor with alopecia areata.

The chain uses TRBV30 and TRBJ2-1, with D possibly TRBD1 on 5 matching bases. This CDR3 has 12 amino acids. The V end was cut by 5 bases, the J end by 6 bases, with 11 bases between. CDR1 is GTSNPN, CDR2 SVGIG, per germline (reference sequence). CDR3 bases: TGTGCCTGGGACAGCAGTACCAATGAGCAGTTCTTC. Encoded protein: CAWDSSTNEQFF.

The chain uses TRBV20-1 and TRBJ2-1; maybe TRBD2 (6 bases). Trimming took 5 bases from V and 10 from J, leaving 12 bases between them. CDR3 length equals 11 residues. Germline assignment: CDR1 DFQATT and CDR2 SNEGSKA (reference sequence). The CDR3: CSAALAGEQFF. DNA for the CDR3: TGCAGTGCTGCGCTGGCGGGGGAGCAGTTCTTC.

The genes are TRBV25-1 and TRBJ1-5; no definite D call. CDR3 length equals 13 residues. CDR1 and CDR2 (germline): MGHDK, SYGVNS. V shed 2 bases and J shed 13 bases, with 15 bases lying between them. The CDR3 region has the DNA TGTGCCAGCAGTGAAAATTCGGGTCAGGTTCAGCATTTT. Its translation is CASSENSGQVQHF.

The J gene is TRBJ2-3, the V gene TRBV4-3, with a weak D call TRBD2 (5 bases). Trimming removed 4 bases at V and 2 bases at J, with 16 bases between. This CDR3 spans 16 amino acids. The germline V gene encodes CDR1 LGHNA and CDR2 YSLEER. The CDR3 spells CASSLEISDYTDTQYF. The CDR3 nucleotides read TGCGCCAGCAGCCTAGAAATTAGCGACTACACAGATACGCAGTATTTT.

On this clone: A read error may be the cause here, since a much bigger clone is one base away. The chain employs TRBV7-8 and TRBJ2-3; D gene ambiguous. V was pared by 4 bases and J by 2 bases, with 1 base between. The CDR3 loop spans 11 amino acids. Per germline, CDR1 SGHVS and CDR2 FQNEAQ. In DNA form, the CDR3 reads TGTGCCAGCAGCTACACAGATACGCAGTATTTT. Encoded protein: CASSYTDTQYF. Based on the CDR3 plus reference TRBV7-8 and TRBJ2-3, the full variable domain is GAGVSQSPRYKVAKRGQDVALRCDPISGHVSLFWYQQALGQGPEFLTYFQNEAQLDKSGLPSDRFFAERPEGSVSTLKIQRTQQEDSAVYLCASSYTDTQYFGPGTRLTVL.

The V gene is TRBV29-1, the J gene TRBJ2-1, with 12 bases identical to TRBD1. The J segment lost 6 bases and the V segment lost 4 bases, leaving 7 bases of the junction unmatched. Per the germline V gene, CDR1 is SQVTM and CDR2 is ANQGSEA. The CDR3 is 15 residues long. This CDR3 reads CSVVRDRGRANEQFF. The CDR3 region has the DNA TGCAGCGTTGTACGGGACAGGGGGCGAGCCAATGAGCAGTTCTTC.

As regards this clone: The sample carries other DNA sequences with the same CDR3. This rearrangement joins TRBV29-1 to TRBJ1-2; D ambiguous. V was trimmed by 6 bases and J by 4 bases, leaving 9 bases between them. CDR3 length: 11 residues. Germline V gene sequence: CDR1 SQVTM, CDR2 ANQGSEA. The CDR3 protein is CSVGDSYGYTF. In nucleotides, the CDR3 is TGCAGCGTGGGAGACTCCTATGGCTACACCTTC.

This chain links TRBV6-1 with TRBJ2-5; D is unclear. This CDR3 is built from 13 residues. V was shortened by 10 bases and J by 4 bases, with 16 bases between the two germline ends. Per the germline V gene, CDR1 is MNHNS and CDR2 is SASEGT. CDR3 protein: CAMAPPRGETQYF. In nucleotides, the CDR3 is TGTGCCATGGCACCCCCACGAGGAGAGACCCAGTACTTC.